This TCR beta chain was found in a study of radiation and T cells in renal cell carcinoma. Findings and caveats of the study: In blood, top tumor clones expanded by 2 weeks, shrinking by 4.

Time point here: baseline pretreatment blood. Treatment in this sample: 15 Gy SBRT to primary tumor, nephrectomy 4 weeks later. The patient's renal cell carcinoma had clear cell pathology. For this clone: Its antigen is still unknown.

Only in-frame clones appear in the TCRdb table, and some are missing; sequencing was by immunoSEQ multiplex PCR. This sample has about 160,000 clones, with about 88% found just once. Germline V gene sequence: CDR1 SGHKS, CDR2 YYEKEE (reference sequence). The CDR3 is 16 amino acids. V was clipped by 3 bases and J by 0 bases; unmatched bases: 6. The sequences come from blood, collected from a patient whose treatment included radiotherapy and nephrectomy. The origin of this receptor is a woman in her 70s with renal cell carcinoma. This rearrangement joins TRBV5-5 to TRBJ1-3; 7 nucleotides match TRBD1. The CDR3 loop is CASSSTGDPSGNTIYF. The CDR3 DNA is TGTGCCAGCAGCTCTACAGGGGACCCCTCTGGAAACACCATATATTTT.